Included here is one T cell receptor (beta chain) sequence, with context. Trimming took 5 bases from V and 0 from J, leaving 8 bases between them. CDR1 is WNHNN and CDR2 is SYGVQD in the germline V gene (reference sequence). The CDR3 spans 13 residues. The PCR ran on 60 Vbeta and 13 Jbeta primers. Sequencing used immunoSEQ multiplex PCR; TCRdb keeps in-frame clones, though not all of them. Its table records over 200,000 clones. The data were taken from a study of cytomegalovirus exposure and HLA in healthy donors. Source material: PBMCs. This receptor was taken from a woman aged 30 to 39 in good health and CMV-seropositive. J is TRBJ2-7 and V is TRBV10-1; no firm D call. The CDR3 loop is CASSPTSSYEQYF. The DNA for the CDR3 is TGCGCCAGCAGTCCTACCTCCTCCTACGAGCAGTACTTC.